The 11 T cell receptor beta chains presented below share a single source sample, sequenced in a study of blood T cell repertoires in COVID-19. Libraries were prepared by immunoSEQ multiplex PCR; TCRdb keeps only in-frame clonotypes and omits some of them. The repertoire holds approximately 6,000 clones, with approximately 87% as singletons. The specimen was peripheral blood. Receptors were obtained from a human donor in a cohort sampled during active COVID-19.

The chain employs TRBV3-1 (or the pseudogene TRBV3-2) and TRBJ1-5; D gene ambiguous. From germline, CDR1 is LGHDT and CDR2 YNNKEL (reference sequence). The V end was cut by 0 bases, the J end by 2 bases, with 8 bases between. The CDR3 sequence is 15 residues long. CDR3 DNA sequence: TGTGCCAGCAGCCAAGATCGGGTTGGCAATCAGCCCCAGCATTTT. Protein product: CASSQDRVGNQPQHF.

The chain combines TRBV29-1 with TRBJ2-5; 14 bases align to TRBD2. The CDR3 length is 14 residues. The J segment lost 4 bases and the V segment lost 6 bases, leaving 4 bases of the junction unmatched. Germline V gene sequence: CDR1 SQVTM, CDR2 ANQGSEA. CDR3 DNA: TGCAGCGTGGACGGACTAGCGGGGGGAGAGACCCAGTACTTC. Encoded protein: CSVDGLAGGETQYF.

The J gene is TRBJ1-5, the V gene TRBV9; D perhaps matches TRBD1 (5 bases). V was shortened by 5 bases and J by 5 bases, with 14 bases between the two germline ends. The CDR3 is 14 amino acids. The germline CDR1 and CDR2 sequences are SGDLS and YYNGEE. This CDR3 is CASSTQGAHQPQHF. Written as DNA, the CDR3 is TGTGCCAGCAGTACGCAGGGTGCCCATCAGCCCCAGCATTTT. Based on the CDR3 plus reference TRBV9 and TRBJ1-5, the full variable domain is DSGVTQTPKHLITATGQRVTLRCSPRSGDLSVYWYQQSLDQGLQFLIQYYNGEERAKGNILERFSAQQFPDLHSELNLSSLELGDSALYFCASSTQGAHQPQHFGDGTRLSIL.

This clone has only a few counts. The rearrangement links TRBV5-8 to TRBJ2-6; the D gene is possibly TRBD2 (5 bases). Trimming shortened V by 4 bases and J by 0 bases, and 5 bases separated the two germline ends. The CDR3 contains 14 residues. The V gene's germline CDR1 is SGHTS and CDR2 YDEGEE. The CDR3 sequence: CASSGSSGANVLTF. The CDR3 nucleotides read TGTGCCAGCAGCGGGAGCTCTGGGGCCAACGTCCTGACTTTC.

The genes are TRBV9 and TRBJ1-3, with D uncertain. CDR3 length: 14 amino acids. Trimming removed 3 bases at V and 0 bases at J, with 7 bases between. Germline assignment: CDR1 SGDLS and CDR2 YYNGEE. The CDR3 region has the DNA TGTGCCAGCAGCGGGGCCGTCTCTGGAAACACCATATATTTT. The encoded protein is CASSGAVSGNTIYF.

The V and J genes are TRBV12-3 or TRBV12-4 and TRBJ1-1; possibly TRBD1 for D (6 bases). The CDR3 is made up of 13 amino acids. The ends were cut back, 7 bases at V and 11 bases at J, with 20 bases in the middle. In nucleotides, the CDR3 is TGTGCCAGCACCCGGCGTCAGGGGCGAGGTGCTTTCTTT. Its translation is CASTRRQGRGAFF.

The V gene is TRBV5-4, the J gene TRBJ2-2; a possible D gene is TRBD2 (6 bases). The V end was cut by 0 bases, the J end by 1 base, with 7 bases between. The CDR3 is made up of 15 amino acids. Germline V gene lookup returns CDR1 SGHNT and CDR2 YYREEE (reference sequence). The CDR3: CASSLAGGNTGELFF. In DNA form, the CDR3 reads TGTGCCAGCAGCTTGGCCGGGGGGAACACCGGGGAGCTGTTTTTT.

This clone is a singleton in its sample. The V gene is TRBV7-2, the J gene TRBJ1-2; 8 positions match TRBD1. Germline V gene sequence: CDR1 SGHTA, CDR2 FQGNSA. The ends lost 6 bases at V and 4 bases at J; junction bases unmatched: 10. CDR3 length: 15 amino acids. CDR3 loop: CASRWRQGRVYGYTF. CDR3 in DNA: TGTGCCAGCAGATGGAGACAGGGGAGGGTCTATGGCTACACCTTC.

The chain uses TRBV5-1 and TRBJ1-3, with D uncertain. The V gene lost 7 bases and the J gene lost 4 bases, with 15 bases spanning the gap. This CDR3 has 14 amino acids. Germline V lookup: CDR1 SGHRS, CDR2 YFSETQ. The CDR3 loop is CASALREPGNTIYF. The CDR3 DNA is TGCGCCAGCGCCTTGAGGGAGCCGGGAAACACCATATATTTT. The full variable domain, its missing parts supplied by reference TRBV5-1 and TRBJ1-3, is KAGVTQTPRYLIKTRGQQVTLSCSPISGHRSVSWYQQTPGQGLQFLFEYFSETQRNKGNFPGRFSGRQFSNSRSEMNVSTLELGDSALYLCASALREPGNTIYFGEGSWLTVV.

The chain employs TRBV7-9 and TRBJ1-3; tentatively, D is TRBD1 (6 bases). This CDR3 is built from 14 residues. Trimming left V 5 bases short and J 2 bases short, with 10 bases between. Germline CDR1 SEHNR, CDR2 FQNEAQ (reference sequence). The DNA for the CDR3 is TGTGCCAGCAGCCGAGGGACACCTGGAAACACCATATATTTT. Amino acids: CASSRGTPGNTIYF.

This rearrangement joins TRBV19 to TRBJ1-5, with D unresolved. V was cut by 1 base and J by 0 bases, with 10 bases left in between. Germline CDR1 and CDR2: LNHDA and SQIVND (reference sequence). This CDR3 spans 16 amino acids. CDR3 region: CASSIGVGVSNQPQHF. DNA of the CDR3: TGTGCCAGTAGTATAGGGGTCGGGGTTAGCAATCAGCCCCAGCATTTT.